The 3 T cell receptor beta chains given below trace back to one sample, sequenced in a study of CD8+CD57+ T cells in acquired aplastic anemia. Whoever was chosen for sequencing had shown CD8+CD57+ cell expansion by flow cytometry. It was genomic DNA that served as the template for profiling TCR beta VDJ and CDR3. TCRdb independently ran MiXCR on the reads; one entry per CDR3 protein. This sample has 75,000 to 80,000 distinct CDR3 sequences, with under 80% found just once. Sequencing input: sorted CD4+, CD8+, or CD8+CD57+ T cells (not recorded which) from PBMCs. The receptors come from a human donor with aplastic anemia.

CDR3 amino acids: CASSPEGQILTQYF. The DNA of the CDR3 is TGTGCCAGCAGCCCCGAGGGACAGATATTGACCCAGTACTTC. V gene TRBV7-2 combines with J gene TRBJ2-5; 7 bases are a match to TRBD1. With 5 bases clipped from V and 7 bases from J, the junction kept 10 bases outside the gene matches. Germline loops: CDR1 SGHTA, CDR2 FQGNSA. The CDR3 has 14 residues. The whole variable domain, filled in from reference TRBV7-2 and TRBJ2-5, reads GAGVSQSPSNKVTEKGKDVELRCDPISGHTALYWYRQSLGQGLEFLIYFQGNSAPDKSGLPSDRFSAERTGGSVSTLTIQRTQQEDSAVYLCASSPEGQILTQYFGPGTRLLVL.

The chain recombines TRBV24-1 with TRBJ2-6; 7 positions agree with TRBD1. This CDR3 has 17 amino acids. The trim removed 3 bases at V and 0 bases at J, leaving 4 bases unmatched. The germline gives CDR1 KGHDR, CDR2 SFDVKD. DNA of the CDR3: TGTGCCACCAGTGATCCTCGACAGGGCTCTGGGGCCAACGTCCTGACTTTC. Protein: CATSDPRQGSGANVLTF.

The CDR3 DNA sequence: TGTGCCAGCAGGCTAGCGGGAGAAAAGACCCAGTACTTC. Residues: CASRLAGEKTQYF. This chain uses TRBV25-1 with TRBJ2-5; TRBD2 matches 10 bases. V was pared by 6 bases and J by 6 bases, with 4 bases of the junction left unmatched. CDR1 and CDR2 (germline): MGHDK, SYGVNS. The CDR3 contains 13 residues.